These T cell receptor beta chains were read from a single sample in a study of low-dose radiotherapy and immunotherapy resistance in tumors. TCRdb re-called the reads through MiXCR, storing one row per CDR3 protein. The table shows approximately 84,000 distinct CDR3 sequences, with roughly a sixth occurring only once. Here the sequenced sample was PBMCs, taken before treatment. The origin of the receptors is a male donor with prostate cancer. CDR3s include the opening cysteine and the closing phenylalanine or tryptophan. A D gene is named only where the DNA matches it firmly. Clone size is stated in some rows and not others, as once, few, many or a class when expanded.

>TRBV7-2|13|TRBJ1-2|few|NA
CASSLGQEYGYTF
TGTGCCAGCAGCTTAGGTCAGGAGTATGGCTACACCTTC
>TRBV7-9|14|TRBJ1-5|many|NA
CASSTDISNQPQHF
TGTGCCAGCAGCACCGACATTAGCAATCAGCCCCAGCATTTT
>TRBV6-6|15|TRBJ2-1|few|NA
CASSTTESSYNEQFF
TGTGCCAGCAGTACTACTGAAAGCTCCTACAATGAGCAGTTCTTC
>TRBV2|14|TRBJ2-7|many|NA
CASSGTAITYEQYF
TGTGCCAGCAGTGGGACAGCGATAACCTACGAGCAGTACTTC
>TRBV18|16|TRBJ2-7|many|TRBD2
CASSPSVRGATYEQYF
TGTGCCAGCTCACCATCTGTGCGGGGGGCAACCTACGAGCAGTACTTC
>TRBV29-1|17|TRBJ2-7|many|NA
CSVGGRRGFTSSYEQYF
TGCAGCGTTGGGGGGCGCAGGGGTTTCACGAGCTCCTACGAGCAGTACTTC
>TRBV20-1|15|TRBJ2-7|many|NA
CSAPSPAALSYEQYF
TGCAGTGCCCCTAGCCCTGCCGCGCTCTCCTACGAGCAGTACTTC
>TRBV24-1|17|TRBJ2-7|many|NA
CATSDPMPRQSPYEQYF
TGTGCCACCAGTGATCCCATGCCCCGACAGAGCCCCTACGAGCAGTACTTC
>TRBV7-3|15|TRBJ2-1|many|NA
CASSLNGASVGEQFF
TGTGCCAGCAGCTTAAACGGCGCCTCGGTGGGTGAGCAGTTCTTC
>TRBV6-2/TRBV6-3|16|TRBJ2-2|NA|TRBD2
CASSEASGGWSGELFF
TGTGCCAGCAGTGAAGCTAGCGGGGGCTGGTCCGGGGAGCTGTTTTTT
>TRBV29-1|14|TRBJ2-3|many|NA
CSVGPLGVTDTQYF
TGCAGCGTTGGCCCGCTGGGAGTGACAGATACGCAGTATTTT
>TRBV12-3/TRBV12-4|16|TRBJ2-5|many|NA
CASSGDAGTEIETQYF
TGTGCCAGCAGTGGGGACGCGGGGACGGAGATAGAGACCCAGTACTTC
>TRBV6-1|15|TRBJ2-7|many|NA
CASSGGSTLSYEQYF
TGTGCCAGCAGTGGGGGGTCTACCCTCTCCTACGAGCAGTACTTC
>TRBV19|15|TRBJ2-3|many|TRBD1
CASIGTGTPTDTQYF
TGTGCCAGTATCGGGACAGGGACTCCCACAGATACGCAGTATTTT
>TRBV7-8|13|TRBJ2-7|many|NA
CASSYSKTYEQYF
TGTGCCAGCAGTTATTCAAAAACCTACGAGCAGTACTTC
>TRBV3-1|14|TRBJ1-2|NA|NA
CASSLASGNYGYTF
TGTGCCAGCAGCCTGGCTTCGGGTAACTATGGCTACACCTTC